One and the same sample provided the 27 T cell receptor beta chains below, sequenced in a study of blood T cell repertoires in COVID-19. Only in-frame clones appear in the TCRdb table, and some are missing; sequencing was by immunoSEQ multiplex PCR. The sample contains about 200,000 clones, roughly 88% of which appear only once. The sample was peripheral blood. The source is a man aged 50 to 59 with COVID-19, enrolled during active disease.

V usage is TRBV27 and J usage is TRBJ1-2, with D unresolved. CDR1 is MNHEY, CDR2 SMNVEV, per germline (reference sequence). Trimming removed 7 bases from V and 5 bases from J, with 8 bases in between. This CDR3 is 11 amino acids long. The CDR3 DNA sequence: TGTGCCAGCACCTCGGGATATGGCTACACCTTC. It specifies CASTSGYGYTF.

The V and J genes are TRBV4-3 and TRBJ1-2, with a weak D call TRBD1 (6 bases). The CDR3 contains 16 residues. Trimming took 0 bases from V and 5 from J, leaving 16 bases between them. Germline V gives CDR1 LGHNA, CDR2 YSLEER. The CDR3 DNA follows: TGCGCCAGCAGCCAAGATGCGGGGGGCACTCCTTATGGCTACACCTTC. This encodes CASSQDAGGTPYGYTF.

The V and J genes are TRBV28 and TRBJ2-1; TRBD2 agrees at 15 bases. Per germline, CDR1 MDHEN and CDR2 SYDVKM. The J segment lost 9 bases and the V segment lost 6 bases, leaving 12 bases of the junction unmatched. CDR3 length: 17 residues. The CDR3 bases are TGTGCCAGCAGACAAGGTCCCGGACTAGCGGGGGGGGTTGAGCAGTTCTTC. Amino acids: CASRQGPGLAGGVEQFF.

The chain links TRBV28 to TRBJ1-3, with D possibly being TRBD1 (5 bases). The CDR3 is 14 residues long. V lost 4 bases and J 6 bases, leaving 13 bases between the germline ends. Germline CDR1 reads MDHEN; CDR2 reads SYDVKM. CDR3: CASSSQPTVNTIYF. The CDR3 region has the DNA TGTGCCAGCAGTTCCCAACCGACAGTAAACACCATATATTTT.

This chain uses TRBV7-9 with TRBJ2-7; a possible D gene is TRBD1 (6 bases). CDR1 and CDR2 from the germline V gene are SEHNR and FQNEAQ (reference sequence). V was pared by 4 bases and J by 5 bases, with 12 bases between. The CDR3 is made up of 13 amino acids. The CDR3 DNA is TGTGCCAGCAGCTCCAGGGGTCGGAACGAGCAGTACTTC. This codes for CASSSRGRNEQYF.

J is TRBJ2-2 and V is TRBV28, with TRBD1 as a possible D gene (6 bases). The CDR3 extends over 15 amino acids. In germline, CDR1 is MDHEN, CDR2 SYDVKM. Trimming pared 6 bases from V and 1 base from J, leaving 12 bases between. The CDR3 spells CASRTSGQNTGELFF. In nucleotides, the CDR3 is TGTGCCAGCAGGACCTCGGGACAGAACACCGGGGAGCTGTTTTTT.

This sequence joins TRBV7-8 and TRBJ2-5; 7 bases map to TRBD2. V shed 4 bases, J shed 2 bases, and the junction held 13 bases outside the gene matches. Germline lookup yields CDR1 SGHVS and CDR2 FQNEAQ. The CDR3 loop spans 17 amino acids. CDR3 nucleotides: TGTGCCAGCAGCTCCCCCCGCGGGGCGGGGGATCAAGAGACCCAGTACTTC. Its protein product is CASSSPRGAGDQETQYF.

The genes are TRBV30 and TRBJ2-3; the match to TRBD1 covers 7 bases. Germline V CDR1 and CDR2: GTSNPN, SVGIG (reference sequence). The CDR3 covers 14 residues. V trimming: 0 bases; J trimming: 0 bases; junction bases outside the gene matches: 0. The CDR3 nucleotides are TGTGCCTGGAGTGTAGGGGGCAGCACAGATACGCAGTATTTT. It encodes CAWSVGGSTDTQYF.

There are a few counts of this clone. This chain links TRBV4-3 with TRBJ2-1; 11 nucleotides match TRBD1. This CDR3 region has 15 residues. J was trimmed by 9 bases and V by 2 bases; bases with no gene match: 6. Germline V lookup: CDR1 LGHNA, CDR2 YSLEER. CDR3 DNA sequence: TGCGCCAGCAGCCAACCCCGGGACAGGGGGGGTGAGCAGTTCTTC. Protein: CASSQPRDRGGEQFF.

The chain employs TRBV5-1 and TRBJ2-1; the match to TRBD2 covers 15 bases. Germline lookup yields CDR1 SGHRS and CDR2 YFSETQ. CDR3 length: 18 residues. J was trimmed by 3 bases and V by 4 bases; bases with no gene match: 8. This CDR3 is CASSQGTSGGSRYNEQFF. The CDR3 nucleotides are TGCGCCAGCAGCCAAGGGACTAGCGGGGGGTCCCGCTACAATGAGCAGTTCTTC. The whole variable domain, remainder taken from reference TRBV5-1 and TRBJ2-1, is KAGVTQTPRYLIKTRGQQVTLSCSPISGHRSVSWYQQTPGQGLQFLFEYFSETQRNKGNFPGRFSGRQFSNSRSEMNVSTLELGDSALYLCASSQGTSGGSRYNEQFFGPGTRLTVL.

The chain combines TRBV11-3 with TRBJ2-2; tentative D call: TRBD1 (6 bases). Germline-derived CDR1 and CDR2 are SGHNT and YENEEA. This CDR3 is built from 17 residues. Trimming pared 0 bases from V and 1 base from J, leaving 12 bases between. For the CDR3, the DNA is TGTGCCAGCAGCTTAGAGGTGGACAGAATGAACACCGGGGAGCTGTTTTTT. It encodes CASSLEVDRMNTGELFF.

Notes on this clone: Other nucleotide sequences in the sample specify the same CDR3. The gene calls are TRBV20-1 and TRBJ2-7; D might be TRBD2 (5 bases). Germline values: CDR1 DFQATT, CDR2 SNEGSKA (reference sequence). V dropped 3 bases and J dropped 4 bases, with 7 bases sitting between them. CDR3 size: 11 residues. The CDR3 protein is CSARSGYEQYF. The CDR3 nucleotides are TGCAGTGCTAGGTCGGGGTACGAGCAGTACTTC.

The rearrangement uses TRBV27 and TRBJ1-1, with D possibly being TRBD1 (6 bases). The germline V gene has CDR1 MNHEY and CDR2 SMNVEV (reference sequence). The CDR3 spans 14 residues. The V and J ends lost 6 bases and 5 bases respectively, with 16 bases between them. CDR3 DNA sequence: TGTGCCAGCAGGCCCATGGGGGCGGCGACTGAAGCTTTCTTT. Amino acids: CASRPMGAATEAFF.

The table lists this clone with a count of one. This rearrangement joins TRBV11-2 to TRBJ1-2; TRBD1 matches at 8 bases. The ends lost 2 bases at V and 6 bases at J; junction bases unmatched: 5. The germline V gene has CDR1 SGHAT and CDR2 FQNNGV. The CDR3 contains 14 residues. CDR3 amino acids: CASSLRSGGHGYTF. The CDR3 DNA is TGTGCCAGCAGCTTAAGGTCAGGGGGCCATGGCTACACCTTC.

The CDR3 DNA is TGTGCCTGGACTGGGGGGGGAAACACCGGGGAGCTGTTTTTT. It is translated as CAWTGGGNTGELFF. The chain joins TRBV30 to TRBJ2-2, with 7 bases that match TRBD2. V lost 4 bases and J lost 2; bases outside the gene matches: 4. CDR1 is GTSNPN and CDR2 is SVGIG in the germline V gene (reference sequence). The CDR3 runs to 14 residues.

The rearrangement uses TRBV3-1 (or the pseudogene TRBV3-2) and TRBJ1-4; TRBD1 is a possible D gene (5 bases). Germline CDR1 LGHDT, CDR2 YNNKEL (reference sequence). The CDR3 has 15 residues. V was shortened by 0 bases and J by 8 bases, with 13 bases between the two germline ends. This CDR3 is CASSQESQGREKLFF. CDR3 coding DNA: TGTGCCAGCAGCCAAGAGTCGCAGGGTCGGGAAAAACTGTTTTTT.

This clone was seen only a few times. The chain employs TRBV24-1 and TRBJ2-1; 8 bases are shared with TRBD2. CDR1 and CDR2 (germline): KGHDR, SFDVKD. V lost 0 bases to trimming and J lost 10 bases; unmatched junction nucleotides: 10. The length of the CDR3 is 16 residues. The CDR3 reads CATSDLRGGPTYEQFF. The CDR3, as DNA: TGTGCCACCAGTGATTTGCGGGGGGGGCCCACATACGAGCAGTTCTTC.

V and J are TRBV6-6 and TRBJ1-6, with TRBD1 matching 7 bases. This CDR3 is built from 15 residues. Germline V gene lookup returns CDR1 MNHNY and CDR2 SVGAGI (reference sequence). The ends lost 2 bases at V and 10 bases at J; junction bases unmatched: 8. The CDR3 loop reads CASSYLDRVNSPLHF. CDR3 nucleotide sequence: TGTGCCAGCAGTTACCTCGACAGGGTGAACTCACCCCTCCACTTT.

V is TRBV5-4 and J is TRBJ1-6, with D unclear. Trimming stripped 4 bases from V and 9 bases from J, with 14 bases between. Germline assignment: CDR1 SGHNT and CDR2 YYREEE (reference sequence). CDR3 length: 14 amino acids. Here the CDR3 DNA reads TGTGCCAGCAGCCGTGAAGGCGGGATTTCACCCCTCCACTTT. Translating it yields CASSREGGISPLHF.

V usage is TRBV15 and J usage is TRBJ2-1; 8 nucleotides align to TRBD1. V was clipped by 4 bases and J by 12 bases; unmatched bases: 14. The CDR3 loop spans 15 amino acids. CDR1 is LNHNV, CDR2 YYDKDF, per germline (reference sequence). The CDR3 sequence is CATSKGQGNFVGQFF. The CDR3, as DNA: TGTGCCACCAGCAAAGGACAGGGTAACTTCGTCGGGCAGTTCTTC.

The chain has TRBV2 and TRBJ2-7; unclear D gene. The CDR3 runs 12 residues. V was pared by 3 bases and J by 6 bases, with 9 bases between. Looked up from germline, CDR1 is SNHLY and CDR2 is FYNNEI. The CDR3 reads CASSDAGSEQYF. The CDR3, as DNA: TGTGCCAGCAGTGACGCCGGTTCCGAGCAGTACTTC.

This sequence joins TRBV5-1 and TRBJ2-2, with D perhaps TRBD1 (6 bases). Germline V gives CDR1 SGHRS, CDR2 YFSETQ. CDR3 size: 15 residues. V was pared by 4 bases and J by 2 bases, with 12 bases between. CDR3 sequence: CASSPRTANTGELFF. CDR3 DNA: TGCGCCAGCAGCCCCAGGACAGCCAACACCGGGGAGCTGTTTTTT.

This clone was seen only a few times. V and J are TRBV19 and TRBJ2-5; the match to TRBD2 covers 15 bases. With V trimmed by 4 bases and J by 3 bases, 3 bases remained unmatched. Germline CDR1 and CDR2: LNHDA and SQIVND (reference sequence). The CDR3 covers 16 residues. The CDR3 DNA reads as TGTGCCAGTAGTACGGGACTAGCGGGAGGCAAAGAGACCCAGTACTTC. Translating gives CASSTGLAGGKETQYF.

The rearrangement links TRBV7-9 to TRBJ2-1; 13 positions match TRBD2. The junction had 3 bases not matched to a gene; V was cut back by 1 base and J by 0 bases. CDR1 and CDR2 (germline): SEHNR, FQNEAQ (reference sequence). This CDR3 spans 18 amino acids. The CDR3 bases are TGTGCCAGCAGCTTAGGACTAGCGGGAGGTAGCTCCTACAATGAGCAGTTCTTC. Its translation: CASSLGLAGGSSYNEQFF.

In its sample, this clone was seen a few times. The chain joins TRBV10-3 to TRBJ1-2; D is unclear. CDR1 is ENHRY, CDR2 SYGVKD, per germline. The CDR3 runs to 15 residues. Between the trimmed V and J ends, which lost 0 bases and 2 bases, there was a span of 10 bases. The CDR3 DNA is TGTGCCATCAGTGAGTCCTCGGCGGGGAACTATGGCTACACCTTC. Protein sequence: CAISESSAGNYGYTF.

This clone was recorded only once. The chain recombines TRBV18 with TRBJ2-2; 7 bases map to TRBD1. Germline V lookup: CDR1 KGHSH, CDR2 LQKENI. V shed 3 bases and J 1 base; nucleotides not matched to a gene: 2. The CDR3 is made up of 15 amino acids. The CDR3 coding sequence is TGTGCCAGCTCACCTAGGGACAGGAACACCGGGGAGCTGTTTTTT. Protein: CASSPRDRNTGELFF. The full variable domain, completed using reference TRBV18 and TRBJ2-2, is NAGVMQNPRHLVRRRGQEARLRCSPMKGHSHVYWYRQLPEEGLKFMVYLQKENIIDESGMPKERFSAEFPKEGPSILRIQQVVRGDSAAYFCASSPRDRNTGELFFGEGSRLTVL.

The CDR3 nucleotides read TGTGCCAGCAGCTTGGACAGGGGGGGAAACACCATATATTTT. Translating gives CASSLDRGGNTIYF. The V gene is TRBV7-2, the J gene TRBJ1-3; 10 bases line up with TRBD1. V was clipped by 3 bases and J by 4 bases; unmatched bases: 0. CDR3 length: 14 amino acids. Germline V gene lookup returns CDR1 SGHTA and CDR2 FQGNSA.